Listed below are T cell receptor beta chains from one sample, sequenced in a study of shared clonotypes between healthy human individuals. The protocol was immunoSEQ multiplex PCR, while the TCRdb copy is restricted to in-frame clones and leaves out a portion. This sample yields some 2,500,000 clones, of which roughly 93% are seen a single time; 0.35% to 0.45% belongs to the top ten. Sequencing was performed on naive CD4+ T cells from PBMCs. These receptors all stem from a man between 18 and 35 years old in good health. Some clones in this sample may be carry-over from other donors' samples. CDR3s include the opening cysteine and the closing phenylalanine or tryptophan. The D gene is left open where the match is weak. Clone size is not always given. Where it is, it says once, few, many or a class for expanded clones.

CDR3aa	CDR3nt	d_gene	v_gene	j_gene	abundance
CASSYLGGANQPQHF	TGTGCCAGCAGTTACCTCGGGGGGGCGAATCAGCCCCAGCATTTT	.	TRBV6-5	TRBJ1-5	.
CASSFSWDAAETQYF	TGTGCCAGCAGTTTTAGTTGGGACGCGGCGGAGACCCAGTACTTC	.	TRBV28	TRBJ2-5	.
CASSGGTGVSGNTGELFF	TGTGCCAGCAGTGGCGGGACAGGGGTTTCTGGGAACACCGGGGAGCTGTTTTTT	TRBD1	TRBV6-1	TRBJ2-2	.
CASSNLGGTGANVLTF	TGTGCCAGCTCAAATTTGGGGGGTACTGGGGCCAACGTCCTGACTTTC	.	TRBV18	TRBJ2-6	.
CASSYAPGSGGYTF	TGCGCCAGCAGCTACGCCCCAGGATCTGGAGGCTACACCTTC	.	TRBV5-1	TRBJ1-2	.
CASSLRTPYYGYTF	TGTGCCAGCAGTTTAAGGACACCCTACTATGGCTACACCTTC	.	TRBV28	TRBJ1-2	.
CASSERQVGNIQYF	TGTGCCAGCAGTGAACGGCAAGTCGGGAACATTCAGTACTTC	.	TRBV6-1	TRBJ2-4	once
CASSPGSSYNEQFF	TGTGCCAGCAGCCCAGGGAGCTCCTACAATGAGCAGTTCTTC	.	TRBV6-5	TRBJ2-1	.
CASSPFNRDRRRETQYF	TGTGCCAGCAGCCCCTTTAACCGGGACAGGCGGAGAGAGACCCAGTACTTC	TRBD1	TRBV28	TRBJ2-5	.
CASSLAGREETQYF	TGCGCCAGCAGCTTGGCGGGGAGAGAAGAGACCCAGTACTTC	.	TRBV5-1	TRBJ2-5	.
CASSTLTSGRSLYPFYNEQFF	TGTGCCAGCAGTACGTTGACTAGCGGGAGGTCCCTTTACCCCTTCTACAATGAGCAGTTCTTC	TRBD2	TRBV28	TRBJ2-1	.
CASREIGSPQYF	TGTGCCAGCAGAGAAATCGGGAGCCCTCAGTACTTC	.	TRBV28	TRBJ2-7	.
CASKAGGTNTGELFF	TGTGCCAGCAAGGCGGGAGGTACGAACACCGGGGAGCTGTTTTTT	TRBD2	TRBV27	TRBJ2-2	few
CASSYRGGQASIRAFF	TGTGCCAGCAGTTACCGGGGGGGACAGGCTTCAATACGAGCTTTCTTT	TRBD1	TRBV6-5	TRBJ1-1	few
CASSDREGLRRPYEQYF	TGTGCCAGCAGTGATAGGGAGGGGCTACGCAGACCCTACGAGCAGTACTTC	TRBD2	TRBV6-1	TRBJ2-7	.
CASRSWAANTEAFF	TGCGCCAGCAGGTCCTGGGCGGCGAACACTGAAGCTTTCTTT	.	TRBV4-1	TRBJ1-1	.
CASSVGGGEKLFF	TGTGCCAGCAGCGTAGGGGGTGGAGAAAAACTGTTTTTT	.	TRBV9	TRBJ1-4	few
CASSLGQGMNTEAFF	TGTGCCAGCAGCTTGGGACAGGGAATGAACACTGAAGCTTTCTTT	TRBD1	TRBV5-4	TRBJ1-1	.
CASSKESPLHF	TGTGCCAGCAGCAAAGAATCACCCCTCCACTTT	.	TRBV21-1	TRBJ1-6	once
CASSLDWGAWNIQYF	TGTGCCAGCAGCTTAGATTGGGGGGCATGGAACATTCAGTACTTC	.	TRBV7-8	TRBJ2-4	.
CASSYSSQDQPQHF	TGTGCCAGCAGTTACTCGAGCCAGGATCAGCCCCAGCATTTT	.	TRBV6-6	TRBJ1-5	.
CSSSATGVDRPATNEKLFF	TGCAGCTCTTCCGCTACAGGGGTAGATAGACCGGCAACTAATGAAAAACTGTTTTTT	TRBD1	TRBV29-1	TRBJ1-4	.
CASSLDRGAYNEQFF	TGTGCCAGCAGTTTGGACAGGGGGGCCTACAATGAGCAGTTCTTC	TRBD1	TRBV28	TRBJ2-1	.
CASSEWGSNRIQYF	TGTGCCAGCAGTGAATGGGGGAGCAACCGCATTCAGTACTTC	.	TRBV25-1	TRBJ2-4	.
CASSPRTGRYEQYF	TGCGCCAGCAGCCCGCGGACAGGGAGATACGAGCAGTACTTC	TRBD1	TRBV5-1	TRBJ2-7	.
CASSLGDRVNQPQHF	TGTGCCAGCAGCTTAGGGGACAGGGTCAATCAGCCCCAGCATTTT	TRBD1	TRBV7-9	TRBJ1-5	few
CASSPLPGGETQYF	TGTGCCAGCTCACCACTCCCCGGGGGCGAGACCCAGTACTTC	.	TRBV18	TRBJ2-5	.
CASSLDGSKGETQYF	TGTGCCAGCAGCTTAGATGGGTCAAAGGGAGAGACCCAGTACTTC	.	TRBV11-2	TRBJ2-5	.
CASSMERGRISGANVLTF	TGTGCCAGTAGTATGGAGCGGGGCAGAATCTCTGGGGCCAACGTCCTGACTTTC	TRBD2	TRBV19	TRBJ2-6	.
CASSWGGTSGASYEQYF	TGCGCCAGCAGCTGGGGAGGGACTAGCGGGGCCTCCTACGAGCAGTACTTC	TRBD2	TRBV5-1	TRBJ2-7	.
CASSHDSNEQFF	TGTGCCAGCAGCCACGACAGTAATGAGCAGTTCTTC	.	TRBV14	TRBJ2-1	.
CASSQLAGDGEQYF	TGTGCCAGCAGCCAACTAGCGGGGGACGGCGAGCAGTACTTC	TRBD2	TRBV5-4	TRBJ2-7	.
CARGTVSSYEQYF	TGTGCCAGGGGGACAGTGAGCTCCTACGAGCAGTACTTC	TRBD1	TRBV19	TRBJ2-7	.
CASRIGTSAVYEQYF	TGTGCCAGCAGAATCGGGACTTCGGCGGTCTACGAGCAGTACTTC	.	TRBV6-5	TRBJ2-7	.
CASSKDARALFAAFF	TGTGCCAGCAGCAAAGACGCCAGGGCCTTGTTCGCAGCTTTCTTT	.	TRBV21-1	TRBJ1-1	.
CASSLVPSGGYNEQFF	TGCGCCAGCAGCCTGGTGCCTAGCGGGGGGTACAATGAGCAGTTCTTC	TRBD2	TRBV5-1	TRBJ2-1	.